Listed below are T cell receptor beta chains from one sample, sequenced in a study of blood T cell repertoires in COVID-19. Measured with immunoSEQ multiplex PCR; TCRdb has only the in-frame clones, and not every one. The sample carries about 86,000 clones, approximately 88% recorded once. The sample taken for sequencing was peripheral blood. Source of these receptors: a woman older than 75 with active or convalescent COVID-19. The conserved cysteine and the conserved F or W are not part of the CDR3 here.

V	J	CDR3
TRBV29-1	TRBJ1-2	SVDTGLNYGYT
TRBV5-1	TRBJ2-3	ASSFSDRGRGTDTQY
TRBV24-1	TRBJ1-2	ATSDVASHYGYT
TRBV7-6	TRBJ1-5	ASSLGGGGNQPQH
TRBV10-3	TRBJ1-3	AISEGGQGASGNTIY
TRBV2	TRBJ1-5	ATTGTGGINQPQH
TRBV28	TRBJ1-6	ASSPTGRSYNSPLH
TRBV28	TRBJ1-5	ASSTGTGGQPQH
TRBV4-3	TRBJ2-3	ASSQGLADTQY
TRBV29-1	TRBJ2-1	SVVGPRLYNEQF
TRBV14	TRBJ1-1	ASSRQGLIGTEAF
TRBV27	TRBJ2-1	ASSLGGGPNEQF
TRBV29-1	TRBJ2-3	SVSTSGKGDTQY
TRBV6-8	TRBJ2-7	ASTTCGLAGLYEQY
TRBV29-1	TRBJ1-4	SVSGYATNEKLF
TRBV29-1	TRBJ2-5	SVYLGRAEETQY
TRBV5-1	TRBJ2-7	ASSLAIEGEGQY
TRBV5-5	TRBJ2-2	ASSLDPSGITGELF
TRBV28	TRBJ2-7	ASSQTRRGRSYEQY
TRBV28	TRBJ2-1	ASSSLGLAGTKQF
TRBV2	TRBJ2-3	ASSDPLAGYTDTQY
TRBV14	TRBJ2-5	ASSQRLAGETQY
TRBV25-1	TRBJ2-3	ASSEWEGGASDTQY
TRBV9	TRBJ2-2	ASSRSGGWSTGELF
TRBV30	TRBJ2-3	ASTRASGRVDTQY
TRBV29-1	TRBJ2-5	SADPKGERETQY
TRBV11-2	TRBJ1-2	ASSSRDRDNYGYT
TRBV7-9	TRBJ1-6	ASSLGWDSSYNSPLH
TRBV7-7	TRBJ2-1	ASSPLAGDDNEQF
TRBV5-8	TRBJ2-4	ASSLGQGFIQY
TRBV3-1/TRBV3-2	TRBJ2-1	ASSQFPGGGFYNEQF
TRBV7-3	TRBJ2-1	ASSFPSGPEF
TRBV7-3	TRBJ2-1	ASSLAVYNEQF
TRBV7-3	TRBJ2-5	ASSYDRGVGTQY
TRBV18	TRBJ1-6	ASSPQDRGRGSPLH
TRBV3-1/TRBV3-2	TRBJ1-3	ASSWDRATDTIY
TRBV10-3	TRBJ2-1	ATRGLGGYEQF
TRBV5-1	TRBJ1-2	ASSFDRGGDAYT
TRBV12-3/TRBV12-4	TRBJ2-1	ASSAQQAKQF
TRBV30	TRBJ1-4	AWSEGTGGEKLF
TRBV12-3/TRBV12-4	TRBJ2-1	ASSLREYNEQF
TRBV18	TRBJ1-2	ASSPGQVEGGYT
TRBV7-9	TRBJ2-2	ASSLKGGANTGELF
TRBV5-1	TRBJ2-7	ASSLAPSSYEQY
TRBV5-4	TRBJ2-3	ASSLDRSSPDTQY
TRBV10-3	TRBJ2-1	AISSRETQRDEQF
TRBV7-6	TRBJ2-5	ASSLPGTEETQY
TRBV10-3	TRBJ1-1	AISVRGSGYTEAF
TRBV5-6	TRBJ1-2	ASSSEGTSYGYT
TRBV19	TRBJ1-4	ASSITGRVSEEKLF
TRBV30	TRBJ2-1	AWSGGRVSYNEQF
TRBV30	TRBJ2-1	AWSVGTSGRRDEQF
TRBV6-5	TRBJ2-2	ASSVYRGDTGELF
TRBV7-2	TRBJ2-6	ASSQTGALGSGANVLT
TRBV4-2	TRBJ2-6	ASSPIQGAGGANVLT